The text below deals with one T cell receptor (beta chain). Sequencing used immunoSEQ multiplex PCR; TCRdb keeps in-frame clones, though not all of them. The sample has 120,000 or so clones, about 81% seen once. The data derive from a study of radiation and T cells in renal cell carcinoma. The CDR3 extends over 13 amino acids. V dropped 3 bases and J dropped 9 bases, with 15 bases sitting between them. Germline V gene data show CDR1 as SGHNT and CDR2 as YYREEE (reference sequence). Time point noted: blood 2 weeks post-SBRT. The treatment here: 15 Gy SBRT to primary tumor, nephrectomy 4 weeks later. The TCR sequence derives from a woman between 55 and 75 years old with renal cell carcinoma. The input for sequencing was blood, taken from a patient whose treatment included radiotherapy and nephrectomy. The V call is TRBV5-4, the J call TRBJ1-2; D might be TRBD1 (6 bases). This CDR3 is CASSYGLQGSYTF. DNA for the CDR3: TGTGCCAGCAGCTACGGGCTACAGGGAAGCTACACCTTC.